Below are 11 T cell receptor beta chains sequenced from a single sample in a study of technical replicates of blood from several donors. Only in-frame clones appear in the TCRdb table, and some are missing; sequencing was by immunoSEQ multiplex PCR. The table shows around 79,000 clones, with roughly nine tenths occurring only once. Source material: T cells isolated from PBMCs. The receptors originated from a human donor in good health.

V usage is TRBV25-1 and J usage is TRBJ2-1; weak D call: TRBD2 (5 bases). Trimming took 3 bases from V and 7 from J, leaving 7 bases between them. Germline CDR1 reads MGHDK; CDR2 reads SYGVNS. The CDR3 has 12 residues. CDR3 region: CASSDWRNEQFF. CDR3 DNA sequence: TGTGCCAGCAGTGATTGGAGGAATGAGCAGTTCTTC.

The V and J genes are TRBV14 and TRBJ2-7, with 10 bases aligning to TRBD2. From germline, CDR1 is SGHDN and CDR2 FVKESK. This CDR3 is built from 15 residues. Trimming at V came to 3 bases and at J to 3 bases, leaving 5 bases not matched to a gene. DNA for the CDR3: TGTGCCAGCAGCCACGGGACTAGCGTCGGCTACGAGCAGTACTTC. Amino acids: CASSHGTSVGYEQYF.

In DNA, the CDR3 is TGTGCCAGCAGTTTATTTGGGACACACTCCTACGAGCAGTACTTC. Residues: CASSLFGTHSYEQYF. V and J are TRBV28 and TRBJ2-7, with D perhaps matching TRBD1 (6 bases). Germline CDR1 and CDR2: MDHEN and SYDVKM. The CDR3 runs 15 residues. Trimming stripped 1 base from V and 0 bases from J, with 10 bases between.

The CDR3 sequence: CASSALGESSYEQYF. The CDR3 DNA reads as TGTGCCAGCAGTGCCCTCGGGGAGAGCTCCTACGAGCAGTACTTC. V usage is TRBV2 and J usage is TRBJ2-7, with a possible D match to TRBD2 (5 bases). The CDR3 totals 15 residues. The V end was cut by 4 bases, the J end by 0 bases, with 13 bases between. The germline CDR1 and CDR2 sequences are SNHLY and FYNNEI.

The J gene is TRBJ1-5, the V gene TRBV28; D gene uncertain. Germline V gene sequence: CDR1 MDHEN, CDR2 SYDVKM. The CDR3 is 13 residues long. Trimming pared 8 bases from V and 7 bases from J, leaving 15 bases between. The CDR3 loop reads CASYSGRGQPQHF. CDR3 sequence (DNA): TGTGCCAGCTACTCGGGGAGAGGACAGCCCCAGCATTTT.

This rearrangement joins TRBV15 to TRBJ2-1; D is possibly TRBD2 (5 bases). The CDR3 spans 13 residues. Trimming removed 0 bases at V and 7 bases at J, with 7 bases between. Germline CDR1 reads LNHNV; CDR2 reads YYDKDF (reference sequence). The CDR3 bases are TGTGCCACCAGCAGAGATCGAGGGAATGAGCAGTTCTTC. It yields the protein CATSRDRGNEQFF.

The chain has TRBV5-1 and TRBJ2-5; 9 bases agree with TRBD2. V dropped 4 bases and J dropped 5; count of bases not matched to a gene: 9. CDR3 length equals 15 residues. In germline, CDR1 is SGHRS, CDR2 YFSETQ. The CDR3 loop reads CASSPGLAGSETQYF. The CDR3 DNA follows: TGCGCCAGCAGCCCGGGACTAGCTGGTTCGGAGACCCAGTACTTC. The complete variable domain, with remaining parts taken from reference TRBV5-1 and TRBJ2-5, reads KAGVTQTPRYLIKTRGQQVTLSCSPISGHRSVSWYQQTPGQGLQFLFEYFSETQRNKGNFPGRFSGRQFSNSRSEMNVSTLELGDSALYLCASSPGLAGSETQYFGPGTRLLVL.

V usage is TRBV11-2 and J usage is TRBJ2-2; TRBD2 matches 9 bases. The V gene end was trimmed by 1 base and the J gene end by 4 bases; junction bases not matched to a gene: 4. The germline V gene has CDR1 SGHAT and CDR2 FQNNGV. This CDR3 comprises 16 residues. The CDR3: CASSLVRRGGTGELFF. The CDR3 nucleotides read TGTGCCAGCAGCTTAGTTAGGCGGGGGGGCACCGGGGAGCTGTTTTTT. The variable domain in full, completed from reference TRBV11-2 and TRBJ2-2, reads EAGVAQSPRYKIIEKRQSVAFWCNPISGHATLYWYQQILGQGPKLLIQFQNNGVVDDSQLPKDRFSAERLKGVDSTLKIQPAKLEDSAVYLCASSLVRRGGTGELFFGEGSRLTVL.

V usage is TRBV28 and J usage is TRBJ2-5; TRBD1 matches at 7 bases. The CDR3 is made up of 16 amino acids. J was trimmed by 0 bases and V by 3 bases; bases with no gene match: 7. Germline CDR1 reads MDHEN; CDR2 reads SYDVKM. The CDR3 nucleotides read TGTGCCAGCAGTTTTCTGGACAGGCAAAACCAAGAGACCCAGTACTTC. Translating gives CASSFLDRQNQETQYF. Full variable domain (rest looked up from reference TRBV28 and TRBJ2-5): DVKVTQSSRYLVKRTGEKVFLECVQDMDHENMFWYRQDPGLGLRLIYFSYDVKMKEKGDIPEGYSVSREKKERFSLILESASTNQTSMYLCASSFLDRQNQETQYFGPGTRLLVL.

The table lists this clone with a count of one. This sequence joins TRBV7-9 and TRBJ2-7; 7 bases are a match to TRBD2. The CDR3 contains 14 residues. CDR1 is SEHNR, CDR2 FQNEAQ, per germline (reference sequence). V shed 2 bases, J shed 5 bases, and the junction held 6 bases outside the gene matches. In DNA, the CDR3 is TGTGCCAGCAGCTTACGGGGGGTTAGGGACGAGCAGTACTTC. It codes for CASSLRGVRDEQYF.

CDR3 region: CATSRDRYYEQYF. Here the CDR3 DNA reads TGTGCCACCAGCAGAGACAGATACTACGAGCAGTACTTC. The rearrangement joins TRBV15 to TRBJ2-7; unclear D gene. V shed 0 bases and J shed 3 bases, with 6 bases lying between them. Germline-derived CDR1 and CDR2 are LNHNV and YYDKDF (reference sequence). The length of the CDR3 is 13 residues. Variable domain in full (rest from reference TRBV15 and TRBJ2-7): DAMVIQNPRYQVTQFGKPVTLSCSQTLNHNVMYWYQQKSSQAPKLLFHYYDKDFNNEADTPDNFQSRRPNTSFCFLDIRSPGLGDTAMYLCATSRDRYYEQYFGPGTRLTVT.